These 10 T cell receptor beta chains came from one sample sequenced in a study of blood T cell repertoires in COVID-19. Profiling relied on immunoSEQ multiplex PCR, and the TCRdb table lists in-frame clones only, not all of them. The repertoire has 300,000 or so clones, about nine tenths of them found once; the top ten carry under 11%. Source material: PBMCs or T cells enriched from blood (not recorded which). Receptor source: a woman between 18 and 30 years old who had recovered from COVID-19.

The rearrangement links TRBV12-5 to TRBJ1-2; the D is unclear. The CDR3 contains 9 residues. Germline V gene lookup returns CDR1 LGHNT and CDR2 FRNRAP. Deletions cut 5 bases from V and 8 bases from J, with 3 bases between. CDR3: CASGPGYTF. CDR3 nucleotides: TGTGCTAGTGGTCCGGGCTACACCTTC. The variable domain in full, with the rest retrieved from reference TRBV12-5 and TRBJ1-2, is DARVTQTPRHKVTEMGQEVTMRCQPILGHNTVFWYRQTMMQGLELLAYFRNRAPLDDSGMPKDRFSAEMPDATLATLKIQPSEPRDSAVYFCASGPGYTFGSGTRLTVV.

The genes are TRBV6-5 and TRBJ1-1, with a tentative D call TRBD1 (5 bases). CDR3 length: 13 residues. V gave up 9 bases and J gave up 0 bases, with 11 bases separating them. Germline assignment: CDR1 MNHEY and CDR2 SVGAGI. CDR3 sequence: CASKKTVNTEAFF. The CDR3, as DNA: TGTGCCAGTAAAAAGACAGTGAACACTGAAGCTTTCTTT.

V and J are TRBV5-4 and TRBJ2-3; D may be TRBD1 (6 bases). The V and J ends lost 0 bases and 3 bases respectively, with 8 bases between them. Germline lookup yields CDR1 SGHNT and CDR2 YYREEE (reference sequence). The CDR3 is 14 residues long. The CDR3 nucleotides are TGTGCCAGCAGCTTGGCAGGGGCGACAGATACGCAGTATTTT. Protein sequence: CASSLAGATDTQYF.

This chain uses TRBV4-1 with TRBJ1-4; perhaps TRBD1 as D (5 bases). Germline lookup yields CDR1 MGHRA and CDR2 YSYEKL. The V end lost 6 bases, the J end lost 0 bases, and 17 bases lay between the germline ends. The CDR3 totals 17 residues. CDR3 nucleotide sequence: TGCGCCAGCAGGGATCCTAGGACGGGGGCAACTAATGAAAAACTGTTTTTT. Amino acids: CASRDPRTGATNEKLFF.

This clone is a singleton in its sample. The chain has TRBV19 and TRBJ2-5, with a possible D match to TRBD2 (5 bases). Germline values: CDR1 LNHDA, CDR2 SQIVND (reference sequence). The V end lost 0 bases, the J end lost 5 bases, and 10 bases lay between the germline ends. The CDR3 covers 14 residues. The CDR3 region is CASSIDGLPETQYF. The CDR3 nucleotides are TGTGCCAGTAGTATAGATGGACTGCCGGAGACCCAGTACTTC.

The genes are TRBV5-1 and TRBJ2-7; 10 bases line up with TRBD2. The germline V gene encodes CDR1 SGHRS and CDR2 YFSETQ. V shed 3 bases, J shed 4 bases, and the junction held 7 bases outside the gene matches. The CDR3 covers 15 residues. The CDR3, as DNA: TGCGCCAGCAGCTGGGGGCTAGCGGGAGTTTACGAGCAGTACTTC. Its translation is CASSWGLAGVYEQYF.

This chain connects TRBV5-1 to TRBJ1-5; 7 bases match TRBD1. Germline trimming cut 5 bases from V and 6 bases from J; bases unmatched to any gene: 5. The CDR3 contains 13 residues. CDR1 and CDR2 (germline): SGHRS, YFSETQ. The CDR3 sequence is CASSWTGGQPQHF. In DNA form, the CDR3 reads TGCGCCAGCAGTTGGACAGGCGGTCAGCCCCAGCATTTT.

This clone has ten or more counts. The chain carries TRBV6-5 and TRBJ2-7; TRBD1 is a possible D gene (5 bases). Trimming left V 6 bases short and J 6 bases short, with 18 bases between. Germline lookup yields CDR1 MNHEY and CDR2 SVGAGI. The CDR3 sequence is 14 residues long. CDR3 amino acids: CASSLSLMGLEQYF. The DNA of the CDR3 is TGTGCCAGCAGCCTTTCGCTGATGGGGCTCGAGCAGTACTTC.

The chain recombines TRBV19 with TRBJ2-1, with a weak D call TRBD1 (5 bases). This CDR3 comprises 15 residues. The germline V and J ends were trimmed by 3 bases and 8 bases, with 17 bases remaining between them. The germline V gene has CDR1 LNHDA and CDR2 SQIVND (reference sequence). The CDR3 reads CASSIRDRLLDEQFF. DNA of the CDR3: TGTGCCAGTAGTATTCGTGACAGACTTTTGGATGAGCAGTTCTTC. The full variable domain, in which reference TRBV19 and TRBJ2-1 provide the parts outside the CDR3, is DGGITQSPKYLFRKEGQNVTLSCEQNLNHDAMYWYRQDPGQGLRLIYYSQIVNDFQKGDIAEGYSVSREKKESFPLTVTSAQKNPTAFYLCASSIRDRLLDEQFFGPGTRLTVL.

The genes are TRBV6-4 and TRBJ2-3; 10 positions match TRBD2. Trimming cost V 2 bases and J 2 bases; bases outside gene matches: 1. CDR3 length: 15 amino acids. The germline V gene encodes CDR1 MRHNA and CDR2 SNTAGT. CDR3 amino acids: CASSDSGGATDTQYF. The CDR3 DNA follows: TGTGCCAGCAGTGACAGCGGGGGGGCCACAGATACGCAGTATTTT.